This T cell receptor beta chain was sequenced in a study of blood T cell repertoires in COVID-19 (dated by TCRdb to between 2020 and 2021). Context from the whole study: The collaborator samples originated in the United States, Italy and Spain and spanned the acute and convalescent phases of COVID-19. The material from the prospective study consisted of cDNA or gDNA derived from T cells, B-cell-depleted T cells, or PBMCs. The dataset comprised deeply sampled blood TCRbeta repertoires from subjects exposed to, actively infected with, or recovered from COVID-19. The repertoires were made available in a free public database intended to serve as a resource for research on the immune response to SARS-CoV-2. The samples were drawn from two sources: the first 160 participants of the ongoing ImmuneRACE study, and approximately 1,300 subjects contributed by 6 global collaborators. The sample metadata nearly always contained a de-identified subject ID, COVID-19 status, age in years and sex. Where HLA class I and class II types were available, the types were taken from metadata supplied by the sample provider, not from assay-based typing. Points the paper makes about the study in general: The quantity of clinical and demographic metadata differed by source and by participant and was supplied without curation.

Samples from volunteer blood donors who had recovered from COVID-19 were contributed by a second Seattle source. The collaborating institutions used their own protocols to collect whole blood in K2EDTA tubes. For TCRbeta analysis, collaborators shipped samples in one of three forms: frozen whole blood, isolated PBMCs, or DNA extracted from either of those sample types. Via the germline V gene, CDR1 is WSHSY and CDR2 SAAADI. V is pared back by 2 bases and J by 5 bases, with 11 bases lying between the germline termini. The CDR3 contains 14 residues, cysteine and phenylalanine counted. Of the read, only the CDR3 DNA is kept; its 42 bases are in frame from base 1. Notes on this clone: Its antigen has not been determined. No much larger clonotype is one base removed from it; base qualities were not supplied.

TCRbeta CDR3 regions were amplified from genomic DNA using the immunoSEQ Assay, a bias-controlled multiplex PCR. In the original analysis: Nucleated cell counts per sample were estimated from amplification of reference gene primers within the assay. To quantify the absolute abundance of each unique TCRbeta CDR3 rearrangement, sequence reads were collapsed and filtered. For each sample, productive Simpson clonality was calculated as the square root of Simpson's diversity index across productive rearrangements. TCRdb holds this immuneACCESS table with in-frame rearrangements only. Some clones are missing; in checked studies, unresolved V genes explain under half, and the rest has no known cause. V, J and clone size are taken as reported in that table, and D and trimming were inferred from the DNA itself. The sample table holds 300,000 to 400,000 clones, of which roughly 89% were seen once. The leading ten clones occupy roughly 3% of the sample.

The sample was peripheral blood. The chain is assembled from TRBV10-2 and TRBJ2-3; TRBD2 is a weak D gene call, 6 bases matching. The TCR sequence derives from a woman younger than 30 who had recovered from COVID-19. The DNA reads TGCGCCAGCAGTGAGCGCCTGGGGGGAGATACGCAGTATTTT. This translates into CASSERLGGDTQYF.